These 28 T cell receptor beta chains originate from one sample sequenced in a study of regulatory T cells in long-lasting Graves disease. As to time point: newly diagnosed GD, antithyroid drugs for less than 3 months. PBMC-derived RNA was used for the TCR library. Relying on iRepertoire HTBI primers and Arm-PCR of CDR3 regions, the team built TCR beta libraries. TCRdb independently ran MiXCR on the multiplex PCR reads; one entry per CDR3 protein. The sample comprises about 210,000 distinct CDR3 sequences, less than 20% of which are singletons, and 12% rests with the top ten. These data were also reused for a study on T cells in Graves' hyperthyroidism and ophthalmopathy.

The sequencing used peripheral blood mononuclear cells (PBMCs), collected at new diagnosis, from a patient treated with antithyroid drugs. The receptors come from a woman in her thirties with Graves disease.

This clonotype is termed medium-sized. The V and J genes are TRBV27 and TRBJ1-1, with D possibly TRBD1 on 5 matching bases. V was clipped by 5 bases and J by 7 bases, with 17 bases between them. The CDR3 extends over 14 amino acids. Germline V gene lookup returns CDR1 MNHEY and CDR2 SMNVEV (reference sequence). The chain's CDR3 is CASSPWSNGGEAFF. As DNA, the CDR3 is TGTGCCAGCAGTCCATGGTCCAACGGGGGTGAAGCTTTCTTT.

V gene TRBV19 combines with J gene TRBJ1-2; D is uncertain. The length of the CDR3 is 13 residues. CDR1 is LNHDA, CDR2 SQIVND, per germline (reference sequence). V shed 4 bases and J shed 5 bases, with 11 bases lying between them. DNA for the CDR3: TGTGCCAGTAGTACGGAGGGAGGGTATGGCTACACCTTC. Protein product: CASSTEGGYGYTF.

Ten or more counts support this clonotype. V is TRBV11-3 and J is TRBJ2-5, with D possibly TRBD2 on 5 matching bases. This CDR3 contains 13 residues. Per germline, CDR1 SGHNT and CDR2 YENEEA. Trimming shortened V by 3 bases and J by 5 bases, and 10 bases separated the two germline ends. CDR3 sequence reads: CASSLAGGETQYF. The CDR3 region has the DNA TGTGCCAGCAGCTTGGCGGGTGGGGAGACCCAGTACTTC. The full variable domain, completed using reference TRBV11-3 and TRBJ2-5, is EAGVVQSPRYKIIEKKQPVAFWCNPISGHNTLYWYLQNLGQGPELLIRYENEEAVDDSQLPKDRFSAERLKGVDSTLKIQPAELGDSAVYLCASSLAGGETQYFGPGTRLLVL.

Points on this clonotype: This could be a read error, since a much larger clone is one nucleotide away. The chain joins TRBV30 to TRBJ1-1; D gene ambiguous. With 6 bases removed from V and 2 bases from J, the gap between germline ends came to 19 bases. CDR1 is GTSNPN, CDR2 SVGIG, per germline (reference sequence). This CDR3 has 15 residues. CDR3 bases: TGTGCCTGCGCCCGGAACCGCGAGCTAAACACTGAAGCTTTCTTT. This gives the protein CACARNRELNTEAFF.

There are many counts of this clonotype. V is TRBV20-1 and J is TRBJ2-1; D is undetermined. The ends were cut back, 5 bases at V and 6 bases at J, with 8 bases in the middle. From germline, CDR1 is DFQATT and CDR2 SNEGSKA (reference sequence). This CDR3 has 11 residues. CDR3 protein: CSARRSNEQFF. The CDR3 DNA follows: TGCAGTGCTCGCAGGAGCAATGAGCAGTTCTTC.

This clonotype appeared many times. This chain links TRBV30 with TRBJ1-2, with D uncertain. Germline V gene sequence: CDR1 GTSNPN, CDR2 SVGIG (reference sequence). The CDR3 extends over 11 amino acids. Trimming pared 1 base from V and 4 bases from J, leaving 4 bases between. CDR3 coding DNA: TGTGCCTGGAGTGGATCCTATGGCTACACCTTC. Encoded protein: CAWSGSYGYTF.

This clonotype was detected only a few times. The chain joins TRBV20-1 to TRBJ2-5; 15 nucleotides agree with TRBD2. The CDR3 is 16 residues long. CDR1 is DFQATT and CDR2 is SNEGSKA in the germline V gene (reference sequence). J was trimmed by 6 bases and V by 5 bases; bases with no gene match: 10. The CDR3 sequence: CSAARGTSGGSQTQYF. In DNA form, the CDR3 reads TGCAGTGCTGCTCGGGGGACTAGCGGGGGGTCACAGACCCAGTACTTC.

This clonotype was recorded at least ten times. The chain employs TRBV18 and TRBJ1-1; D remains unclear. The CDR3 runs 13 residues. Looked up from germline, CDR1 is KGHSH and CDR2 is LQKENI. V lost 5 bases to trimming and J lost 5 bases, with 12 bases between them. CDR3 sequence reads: CASSTGTKTEAFF. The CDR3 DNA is TGTGCCAGCTCAACGGGTACCAAAACTGAAGCTTTCTTT.

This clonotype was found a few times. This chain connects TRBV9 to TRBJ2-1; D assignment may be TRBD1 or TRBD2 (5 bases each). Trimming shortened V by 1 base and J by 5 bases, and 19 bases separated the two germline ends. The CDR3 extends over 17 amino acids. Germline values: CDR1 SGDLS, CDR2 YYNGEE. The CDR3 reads CASSVSGTPRTHNEQFF. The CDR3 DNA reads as TGTGCCAGCAGCGTATCCGGGACCCCCCGAACTCACAATGAGCAGTTCTTC.

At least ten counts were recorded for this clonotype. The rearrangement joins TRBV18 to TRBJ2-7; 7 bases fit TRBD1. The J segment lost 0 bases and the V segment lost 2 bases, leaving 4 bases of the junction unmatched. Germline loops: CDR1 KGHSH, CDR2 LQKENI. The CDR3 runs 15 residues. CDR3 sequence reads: CASSPEDRSSYEQYF. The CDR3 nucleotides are TGTGCCAGCTCACCAGAGGACAGGAGCTCCTACGAGCAGTACTTC.

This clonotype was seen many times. The CDR3 region is CASSRTTGVNTEAFF. The CDR3 DNA is TGTGCCAGCAGCCGAACCACCGGGGTGAACACTGAAGCTTTCTTT. The J gene is TRBJ1-1, the V gene TRBV11-3; D unresolved. The CDR3 contains 15 residues. Germline loops: CDR1 SGHNT, CDR2 YENEEA. V was shortened by 5 bases and J by 0 bases, with 13 bases between the two germline ends. The full variable domain, with the rest looked up from reference TRBV11-3 and TRBJ1-1, is EAGVVQSPRYKIIEKKQPVAFWCNPISGHNTLYWYLQNLGQGPELLIRYENEEAVDDSQLPKDRFSAERLKGVDSTLKIQPAELGDSAVYLCASSRTTGVNTEAFFGQGTRLTVV.

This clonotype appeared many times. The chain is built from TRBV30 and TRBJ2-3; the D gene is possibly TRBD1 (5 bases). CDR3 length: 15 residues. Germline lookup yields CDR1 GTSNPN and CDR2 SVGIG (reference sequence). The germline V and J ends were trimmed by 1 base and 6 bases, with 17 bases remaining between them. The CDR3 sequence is CAWSGGNFATDTQYF. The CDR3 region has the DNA TGTGCCTGGAGTGGGGGCAATTTCGCGACGGATACGCAGTATTTT.

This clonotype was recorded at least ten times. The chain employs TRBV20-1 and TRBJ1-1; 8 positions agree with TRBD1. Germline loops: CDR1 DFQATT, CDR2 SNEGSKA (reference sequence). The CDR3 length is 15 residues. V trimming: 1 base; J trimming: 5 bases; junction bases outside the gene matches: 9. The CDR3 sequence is CSARGQGARKTEAFF. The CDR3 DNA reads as TGCAGTGCTAGAGGGCAGGGGGCCCGAAAAACTGAAGCTTTCTTT.

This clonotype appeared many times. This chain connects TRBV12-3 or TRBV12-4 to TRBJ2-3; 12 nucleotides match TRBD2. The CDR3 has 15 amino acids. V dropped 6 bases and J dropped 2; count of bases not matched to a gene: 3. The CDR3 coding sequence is TGTGCCAGCAGGCTAGCGGGGGGGGCCACAGATACGCAGTATTTT. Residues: CASRLAGGATDTQYF.

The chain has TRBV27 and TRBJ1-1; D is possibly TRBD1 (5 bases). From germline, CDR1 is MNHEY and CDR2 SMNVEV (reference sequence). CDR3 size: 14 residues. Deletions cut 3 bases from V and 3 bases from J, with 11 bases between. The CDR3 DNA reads TGTGCCAGCAGTTTCGAGGGGCCAGACACTGAAGCTTTCTTT. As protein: CASSFEGPDTEAFF.

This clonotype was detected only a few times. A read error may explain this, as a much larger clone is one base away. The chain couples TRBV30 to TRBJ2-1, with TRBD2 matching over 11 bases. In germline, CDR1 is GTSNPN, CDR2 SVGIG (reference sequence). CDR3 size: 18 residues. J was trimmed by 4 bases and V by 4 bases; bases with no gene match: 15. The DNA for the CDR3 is TGTGCCTGGATCGTTATAGCGGGAGGGCCGGTATCTTACAATGAGCAGTTCTTC. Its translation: CAWIVIAGGPVSYNEQFF.

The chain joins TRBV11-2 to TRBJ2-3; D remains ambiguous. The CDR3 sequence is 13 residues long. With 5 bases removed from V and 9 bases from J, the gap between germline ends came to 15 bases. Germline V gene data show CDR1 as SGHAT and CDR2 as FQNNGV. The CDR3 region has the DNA TGTGCCAGCAGCACCCGGCTGGGCGAAACGCAGTATTTT. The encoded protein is CASSTRLGETQYF.

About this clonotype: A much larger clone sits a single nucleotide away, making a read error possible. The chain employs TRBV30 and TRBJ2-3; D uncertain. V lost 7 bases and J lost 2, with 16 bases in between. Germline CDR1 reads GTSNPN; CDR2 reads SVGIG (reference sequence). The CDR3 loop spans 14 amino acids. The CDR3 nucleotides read TGTGCCTACGACTTCGGGCAGACCACAGATACGCAGTATTTT. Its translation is CAYDFGQTTDTQYF.

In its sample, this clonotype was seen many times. In DNA, the CDR3 is TGCGCCAGCAGCCGCCCTGACAGCCGGGGGACTGAAGCTTTCTTT. As protein: CASSRPDSRGTEAFF. This sequence joins TRBV4-1 and TRBJ1-1; D may be TRBD1 (5 bases). V dropped 4 bases and J dropped 5 bases, with 17 bases sitting between them. Germline V CDR1 and CDR2: MGHRA, YSYEKL. The CDR3 has 15 amino acids.

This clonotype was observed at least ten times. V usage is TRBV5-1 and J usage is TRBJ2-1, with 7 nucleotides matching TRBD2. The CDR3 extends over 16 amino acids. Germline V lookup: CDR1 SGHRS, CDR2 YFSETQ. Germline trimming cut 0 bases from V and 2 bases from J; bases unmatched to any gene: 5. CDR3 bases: TGCGCCAGCAGCTTGGGACTAGCTAACACCTACAATGAGCAGTTCTTC. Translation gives CASSLGLANTYNEQFF.

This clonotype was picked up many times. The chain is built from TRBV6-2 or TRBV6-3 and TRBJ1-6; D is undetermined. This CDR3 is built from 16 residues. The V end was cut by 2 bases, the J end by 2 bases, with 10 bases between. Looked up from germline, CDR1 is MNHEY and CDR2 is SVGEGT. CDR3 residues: CASSYREATYNSPLHF. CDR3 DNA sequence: TGTGCCAGCAGTTACAGAGAAGCGACCTATAATTCACCCCTCCACTTT.

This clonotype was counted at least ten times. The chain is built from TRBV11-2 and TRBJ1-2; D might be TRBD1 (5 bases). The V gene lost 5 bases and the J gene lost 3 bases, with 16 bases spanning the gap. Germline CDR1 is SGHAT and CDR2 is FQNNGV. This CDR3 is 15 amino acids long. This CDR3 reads CASSPDTLLYYGYTF. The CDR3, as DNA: TGTGCCAGCAGCCCGGACACCTTGCTTTACTATGGCTACACCTTC.

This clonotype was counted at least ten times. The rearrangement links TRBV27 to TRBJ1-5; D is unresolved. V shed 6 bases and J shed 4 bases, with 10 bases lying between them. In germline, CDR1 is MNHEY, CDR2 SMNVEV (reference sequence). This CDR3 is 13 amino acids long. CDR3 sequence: CASSPLENQPQHF. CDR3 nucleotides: TGTGCCAGCAGCCCTTTGGAGAATCAGCCCCAGCATTTT.

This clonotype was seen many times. The CDR3 coding sequence is TGTGCCATCGGACAGGGGGCTGACGAGCAGTACTTC. Its protein is CAIGQGADEQYF. V and J are TRBV10-3 and TRBJ2-7; 11 bases are shared with TRBD1. The CDR3 covers 12 residues. Per the germline V gene, CDR1 is ENHRY and CDR2 is SYGVKD. The V segment lost 8 bases and the J segment 5 bases; nucleotides outside the gene matches: 2.

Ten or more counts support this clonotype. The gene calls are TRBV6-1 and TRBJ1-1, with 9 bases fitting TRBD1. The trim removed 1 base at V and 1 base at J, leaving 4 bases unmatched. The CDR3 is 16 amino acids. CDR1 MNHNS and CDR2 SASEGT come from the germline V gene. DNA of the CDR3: TGTGCCAGCAGTGAAGAAGGGGGACAGGGGAACACTGAAGCTTTCTTT. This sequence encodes CASSEEGGQGNTEAFF.

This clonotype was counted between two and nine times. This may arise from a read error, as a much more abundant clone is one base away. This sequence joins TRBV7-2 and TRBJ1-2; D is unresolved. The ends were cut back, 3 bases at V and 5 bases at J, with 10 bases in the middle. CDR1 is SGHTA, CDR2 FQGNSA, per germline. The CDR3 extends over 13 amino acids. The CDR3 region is CASSFDGSYGYTF. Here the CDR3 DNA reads TGTGCCAGCAGCTTCGACGGCTCGTATGGCTACACCTTC.

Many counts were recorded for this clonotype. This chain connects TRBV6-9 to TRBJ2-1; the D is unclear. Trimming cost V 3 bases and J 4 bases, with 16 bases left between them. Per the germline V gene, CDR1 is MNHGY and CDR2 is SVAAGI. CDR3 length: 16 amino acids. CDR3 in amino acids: CASSYPNAAGYNEQFF. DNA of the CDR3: TGTGCCAGCAGTTACCCGAATGCGGCAGGTTACAATGAGCAGTTCTTC.

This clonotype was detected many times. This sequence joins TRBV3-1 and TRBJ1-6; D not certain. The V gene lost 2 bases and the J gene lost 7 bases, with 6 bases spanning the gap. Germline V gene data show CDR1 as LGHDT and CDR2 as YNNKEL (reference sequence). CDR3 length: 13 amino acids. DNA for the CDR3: TGTGCCAGCAGCCAACGAGGGAATTCACCCCTCCACTTT. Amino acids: CASSQRGNSPLHF.